Below, one TCR beta chain is given with its context. One end of the junction does not line up with germline, which may come from a read error. The germline V gene has CDR1 SNHLY and CDR2 FYNNEI. The CDR3 covers 14 residues. This entry is derived from a study of blood T cell repertoires in COVID-19. Study context: COVID-19 samples from acute and convalescent phases originated in the United States, Italy and Spain. T cells, B-cell-depleted T cells, or PBMCs provided the cDNA or gDNA that served as material.

Original analysis: Quantification of nucleated cells was approximated via reference gene primer amplification. Libraries were prepared by immunoSEQ multiplex PCR; TCRdb keeps only in-frame clonotypes and omits some of them. The V and J calls and clone size are taken from that table; D and trimming were inferred from the DNA. The table has fewer than 200,000 clones, approximately 90% seen once; the top ten hold around an eighth. The receptor comes from a woman aged 70-85 years with COVID-19, enrolled during active disease. The source material was peripheral blood. The chain employs TRBV2 and TRBJ1-5, with 8 bases fitting TRBD1. CDR3 in amino acids: CASSAPGGNQPQHF. CDR3 nucleotides: TGTGCCAGCAGTGCGCCAGGGGGCAACCAGCCCCAGCATTTT.